This T cell receptor (beta chain) is drawn from a study of blood T cells in healthy people across ages. Trimming took 5 bases from V and 5 from J, leaving 12 bases between them. Germline lookup yields CDR1 SNHLY and CDR2 FYNNEI. This CDR3 has 13 residues. PCR was performed a second time for roughly 7 to 11 cycles using a sample-barcoded 5' primer and a J-beta primer mix. TCRdb fed the 5' RACE reads into MiXCR, producing one record per CDR3 protein. The data show about 800,000 distinct CDR3 sequences, roughly 60% seen once. The gene calls are TRBV2 and TRBJ2-5, with D unclear. Sequenced input: blood. This TCR came from a man aged 30 to 45 in good health. CDR3 DNA: TGTGCCAGCAGTCCCCAGGCGTATGAGACCCAGTACTTC. This encodes CASSPQAYETQYF.